The rows below give T cell receptor beta chains drawn from one sample of a study of T cell changes during pregnancy in multiple sclerosis. Libraries were prepared by immunoSEQ multiplex PCR; TCRdb keeps only in-frame clonotypes and omits some of them. The sample yields roughly 70,000 clones, about 92% seen once. The sequences come from peripheral blood, collected in the third trimester of pregnancy. The origin of the receptors is a female donor with multiple sclerosis, enrolled in a pregnancy study. CDR3s leave out the opening cysteine and the closing phenylalanine or tryptophan.

TRBV28	10	TRBJ2-7	ASSRRRDEQY
TRBV5-1	11	TRBJ2-3	ASSLASTDTQY
TRBV7-2	15	TRBJ1-4	ASSLLGGGLTNEKLF
TRBV2	12	TRBJ1-2	ASSERGSSYGYT
TRBV5-1	13	TRBJ2-2	ASSLDVAGAGELF
TRBV10-3	14	TRBJ2-1	AISTPTGTHNNEQF
TRBV2	11	TRBJ2-1	ASSGFPGNEQF
TRBV6-5	11	TRBJ2-5	ASSQGTVETQY
TRBV28	12	TRBJ2-3	ASRPQGRTDTQY
TRBV5-1	14	TRBJ1-1	ASSLGFRRDNTEAF
TRBV9	13	TRBJ2-7	ASSVGGDWSYEQY
TRBV2	12	TRBJ1-2	ASDFFTANYGYT
TRBV11-3	16	TRBJ2-2	ASSKGGLAGVITGELF
TRBV10-2	13	TRBJ1-4	ASSEPGTFGEKLF
TRBV5-4	15	TRBJ2-2	ASSERSWTGHTGELF
TRBV7-9	14	TRBJ2-3	ASRDTSGRVGDTQY
TRBV5-4	13	TRBJ2-2	ASSPGLAGTGELF
TRBV12-5	13	TRBJ1-4	ASGLGQGLSEKLF
TRBV19	16	TRBJ2-5	ASSEKEKGRGIRETQY
TRBV4-1	12	TRBJ2-1	ASSQEGTMNEQF
TRBV6-1	12	TRBJ1-2	ASSEGIAGYGYT
TRBV5-6	13	TRBJ2-1	ASSLDPPQRNEQF
TRBV7-2	12	TRBJ2-1	ASNLERAINEQF
TRBV4-1	13	TRBJ2-5	ASSQVTGVPETQY
TRBV6-1	11	TRBJ1-2	ASRAGGTHGYT
TRBV5-1	13	TRBJ2-1	ASRPTGQTYNEQF
TRBV5-4	14	TRBJ2-3	ASSFRTGRNTDTQY
TRBV28	12	TRBJ2-1	ATLDGSSYNEQF
TRBV6-5	10	TRBJ2-1	ASSRTRNEQF
TRBV10-3	11	TRBJ2-1	AINGQGNNEQF
TRBV5-4	14	TRBJ2-2	ASSPTSGGDTGELF
TRBV29-1	11	TRBJ2-7	SVATGGPYEQY
TRBV21-1	18	TRBJ2-2	ASSAPRQERGSSNTGELF
TRBV7-3	12	TRBJ1-2	ASSLTGTENRYT
TRBV11-2	14	TRBJ1-4	ASSYGGFSVREKLF
TRBV27	14	TRBJ2-2	ASSFRGRGYTGELF
TRBV19	14	TRBJ1-3	ASTNFSPEHGNTIY
TRBV29-1	12	TRBJ2-1	SVRDRGWSNEQF
TRBV28	11	TRBJ1-2	ASSPIARYGYT
TRBV14	12	TRBJ1-2	ASSPRTGGEGYT
TRBV6-6	12	TRBJ1-4	ASIPRDRTEKLF
TRBV5-8	13	TRBJ2-1	ASSLGGQLSNEQF
TRBV5-4	14	TRBJ2-2	ASSSKAGADTGELF
TRBV28	13	TRBJ2-7	ASSSQGAGGFEQY
TRBV7-8	15	TRBJ1-5	ASSLLQGDYSNQPQH
TRBV5-6	12	TRBJ2-5	ASSSWGVQETQY